Described below is a single T cell receptor (beta chain) sequence and its context. Germline assignment: CDR1 LNHDA and CDR2 SQIVND (reference sequence). CDR3 length: 15 amino acids. Trimming took off 1 base at V and 1 base at J, with 10 bases between the two ends. This entry belongs to a study of blood T cell repertoires in COVID-19. On the study more broadly: Spain, Italy and the United States supplied samples that represented acute and convalescent COVID-19.

TCRdb keeps only in-frame clones here, not all; method: immunoSEQ multiplex PCR. The sample includes a few hundred thousand clones, around 89% of them seen just once. All enrollees were roughly 18 to 100 years old and from about 24 US areas. Participant-reported clinical history was the basis for cohort assignment. The receptor was isolated from a woman aged 40 to 50 who had recovered from COVID-19. Sequenced sample: PBMCs or T cells enriched from blood (not recorded which). The chain combines TRBV19 with TRBJ2-5; D might be TRBD1 (6 bases). The CDR3 DNA is TGTGCCAGTAGTATAGCAACAGGGTTCCAAGAGACCCAGTACTTC. This sequence encodes CASSIATGFQETQYF.